Below are 2 T cell receptor beta chains sequenced from a single sample in a study of shared clonotypes between healthy human individuals. Profiled with immunoSEQ multiplex PCR; TCRdb holds only in-frame clones, not every one. There are around 1.5 million clones in the sample; 95% to 99% occur only once, and 0.4% to 0.55% lies in the top ten. The sample comprised naive CD4+ T cells sorted from blood. The subset here: CD45RA+ positively selected. The receptors here all came from a man aged 25-45 years in good health.

This clone is a singleton in its sample. This chain uses TRBV18 with TRBJ1-2; D is ambiguous. The length of the CDR3 is 13 residues. The germline gives CDR1 KGHSH, CDR2 LQKENI. Trimming left V 2 bases short and J 5 bases short, with 9 bases between. The CDR3 nucleotides are TGTGCCAGCTCACCAGGTGAAGGGTATGGCTACACCTTC. Translation gives CASSPGEGYGYTF.

The J gene is TRBJ2-2, the V gene TRBV25-1; TRBD1 is a possible D gene (5 bases). The CDR3 loop spans 13 amino acids. V lost 6 bases and J 4 bases, leaving 9 bases between the germline ends. Germline values: CDR1 MGHDK, CDR2 SYGVNS. In DNA, the CDR3 is TGTGCCAGCAGCAAACAGGTCACCGGGGAGCTGTTTTTT. Protein sequence: CASSKQVTGELFF. Combining the CDR3 with reference TRBV25-1 and TRBJ2-2 gives the whole variable domain EADIYQTPRYLVIGTGKKITLECSQTMGHDKMYWYQQDPGMELHLIHYSYGVNSTEKGDLSSESTVSRIRTEHFPLTLESARPSHTSQYLCASSKQVTGELFFGEGSRLTVL.